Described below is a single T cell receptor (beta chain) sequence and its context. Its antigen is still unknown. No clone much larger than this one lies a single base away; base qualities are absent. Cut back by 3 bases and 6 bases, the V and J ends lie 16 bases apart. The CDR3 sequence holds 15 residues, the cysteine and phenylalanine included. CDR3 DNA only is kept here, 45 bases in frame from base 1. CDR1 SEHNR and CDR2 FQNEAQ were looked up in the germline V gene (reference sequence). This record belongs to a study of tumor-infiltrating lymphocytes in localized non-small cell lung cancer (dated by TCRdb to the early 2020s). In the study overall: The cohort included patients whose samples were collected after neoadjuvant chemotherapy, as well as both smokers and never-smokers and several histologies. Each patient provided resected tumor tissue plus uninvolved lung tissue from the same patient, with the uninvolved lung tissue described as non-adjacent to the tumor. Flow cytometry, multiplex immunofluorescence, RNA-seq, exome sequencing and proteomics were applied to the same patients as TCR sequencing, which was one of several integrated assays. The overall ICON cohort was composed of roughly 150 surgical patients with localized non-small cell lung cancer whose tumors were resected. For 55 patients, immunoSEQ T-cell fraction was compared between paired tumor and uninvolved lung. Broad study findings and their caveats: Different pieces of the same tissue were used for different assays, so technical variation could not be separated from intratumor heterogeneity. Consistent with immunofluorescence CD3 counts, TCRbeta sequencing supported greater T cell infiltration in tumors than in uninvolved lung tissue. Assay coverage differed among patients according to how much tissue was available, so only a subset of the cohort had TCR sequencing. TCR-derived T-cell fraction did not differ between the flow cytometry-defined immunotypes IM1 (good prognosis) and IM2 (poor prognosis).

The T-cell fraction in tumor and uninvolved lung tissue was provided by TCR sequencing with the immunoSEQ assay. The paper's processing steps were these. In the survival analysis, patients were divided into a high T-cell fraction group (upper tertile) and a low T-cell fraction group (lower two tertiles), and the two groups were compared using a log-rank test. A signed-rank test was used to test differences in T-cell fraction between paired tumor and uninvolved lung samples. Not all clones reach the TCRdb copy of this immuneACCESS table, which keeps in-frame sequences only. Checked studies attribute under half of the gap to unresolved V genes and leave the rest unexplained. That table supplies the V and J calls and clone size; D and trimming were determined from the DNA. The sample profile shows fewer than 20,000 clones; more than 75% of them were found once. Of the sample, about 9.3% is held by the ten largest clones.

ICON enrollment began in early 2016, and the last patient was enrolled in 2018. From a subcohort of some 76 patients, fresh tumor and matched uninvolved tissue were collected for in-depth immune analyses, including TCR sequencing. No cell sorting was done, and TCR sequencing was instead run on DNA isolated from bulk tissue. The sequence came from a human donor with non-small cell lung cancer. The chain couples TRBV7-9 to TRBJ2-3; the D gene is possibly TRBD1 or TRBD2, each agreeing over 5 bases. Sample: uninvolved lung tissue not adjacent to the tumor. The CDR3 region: CASSFGTASLDTQYF. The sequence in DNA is TGTGCCAGCAGCTTCGGGACGGCCTCTCTGGATACGCAGTATTTT.